This T cell receptor beta chain stems from a study of OX40 agonist ivuxolimab in advanced cancers. TCRdb's copy holds only in-frame clones and misses some; the assay was immunoSEQ multiplex PCR. The table lists approximately 58,000 clones, approximately 80% of them singletons. Study outcomes and limitations: In general, CD8+ T cells held more expanded clones than CD4+ did, on average.

Patients were ineligible given autoimmune disease history or systemic immunosuppression. About this clone itself: The target antigen is unknown.

Material: CD4+ or CD8+ T cells sorted from blood, obtained in a trial of the OX40 agonist ivuxolimab. This sequence was found in an adult with an advanced solid tumor such as melanoma, head and neck, liver or kidney cancer.

CDR3 loop: CATSRTGATYKDEQFF. The CDR3 DNA follows: TGTGCCACCAGCAGGACAGGGGCCACTTACAAGGATGAGCAGTTCTTC. The chain combines TRBV15 with TRBJ2-1; 8 nucleotides match TRBD1. With 3 bases clipped from V and 8 bases from J, the junction kept 12 bases outside the gene matches. This CDR3 contains 16 residues. Germline CDR1 reads LNHNV; CDR2 reads YYDKDF (reference sequence).